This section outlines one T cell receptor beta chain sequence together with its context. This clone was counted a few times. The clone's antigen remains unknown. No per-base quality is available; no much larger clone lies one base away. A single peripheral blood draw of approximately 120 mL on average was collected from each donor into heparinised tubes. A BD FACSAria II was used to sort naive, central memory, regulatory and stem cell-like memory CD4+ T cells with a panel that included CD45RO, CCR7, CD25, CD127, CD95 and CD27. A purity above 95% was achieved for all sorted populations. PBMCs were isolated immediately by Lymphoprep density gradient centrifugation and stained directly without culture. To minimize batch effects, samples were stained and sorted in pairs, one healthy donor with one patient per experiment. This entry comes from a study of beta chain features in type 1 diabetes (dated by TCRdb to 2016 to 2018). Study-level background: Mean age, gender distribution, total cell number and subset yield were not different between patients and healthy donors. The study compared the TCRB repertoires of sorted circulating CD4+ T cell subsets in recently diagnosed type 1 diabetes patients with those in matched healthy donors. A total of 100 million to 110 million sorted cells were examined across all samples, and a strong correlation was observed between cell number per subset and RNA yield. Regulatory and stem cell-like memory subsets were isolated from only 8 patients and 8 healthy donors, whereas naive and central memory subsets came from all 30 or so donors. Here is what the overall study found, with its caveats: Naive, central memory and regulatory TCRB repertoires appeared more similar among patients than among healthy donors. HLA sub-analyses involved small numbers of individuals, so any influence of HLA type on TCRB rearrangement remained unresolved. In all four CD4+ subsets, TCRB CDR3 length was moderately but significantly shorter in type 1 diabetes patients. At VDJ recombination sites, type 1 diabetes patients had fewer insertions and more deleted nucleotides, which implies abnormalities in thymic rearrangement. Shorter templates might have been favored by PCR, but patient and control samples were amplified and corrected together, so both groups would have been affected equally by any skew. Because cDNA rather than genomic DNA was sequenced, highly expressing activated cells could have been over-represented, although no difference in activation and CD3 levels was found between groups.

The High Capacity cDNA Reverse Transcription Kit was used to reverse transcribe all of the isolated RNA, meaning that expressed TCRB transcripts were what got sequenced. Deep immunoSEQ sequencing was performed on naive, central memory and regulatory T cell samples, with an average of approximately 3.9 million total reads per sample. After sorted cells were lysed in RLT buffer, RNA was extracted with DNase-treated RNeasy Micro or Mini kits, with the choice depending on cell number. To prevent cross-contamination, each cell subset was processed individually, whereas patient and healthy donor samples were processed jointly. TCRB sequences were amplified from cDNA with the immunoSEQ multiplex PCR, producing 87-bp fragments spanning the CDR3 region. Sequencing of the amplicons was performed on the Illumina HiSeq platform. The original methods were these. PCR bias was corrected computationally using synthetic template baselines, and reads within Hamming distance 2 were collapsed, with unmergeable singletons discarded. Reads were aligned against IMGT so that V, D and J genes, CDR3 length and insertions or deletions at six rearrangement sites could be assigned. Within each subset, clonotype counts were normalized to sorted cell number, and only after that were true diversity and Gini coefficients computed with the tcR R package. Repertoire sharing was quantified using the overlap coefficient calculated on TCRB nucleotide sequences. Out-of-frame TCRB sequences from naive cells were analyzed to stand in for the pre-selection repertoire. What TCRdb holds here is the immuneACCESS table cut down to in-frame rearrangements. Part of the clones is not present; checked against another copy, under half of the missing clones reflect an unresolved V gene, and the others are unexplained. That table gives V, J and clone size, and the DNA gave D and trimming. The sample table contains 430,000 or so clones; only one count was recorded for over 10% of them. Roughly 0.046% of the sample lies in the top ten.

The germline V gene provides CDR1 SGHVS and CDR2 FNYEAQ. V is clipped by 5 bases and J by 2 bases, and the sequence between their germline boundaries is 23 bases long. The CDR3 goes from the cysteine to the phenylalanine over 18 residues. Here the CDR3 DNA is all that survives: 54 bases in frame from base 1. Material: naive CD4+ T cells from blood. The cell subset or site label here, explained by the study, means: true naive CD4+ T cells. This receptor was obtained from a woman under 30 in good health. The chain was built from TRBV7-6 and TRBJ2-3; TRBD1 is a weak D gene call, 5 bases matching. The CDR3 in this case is CASSPNGPVGAYTDTQYF. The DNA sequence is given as TGTGCCAGCAGCCCAAATGGGCCGGTAGGGGCCTACACAGATACGCAGTATTTT.